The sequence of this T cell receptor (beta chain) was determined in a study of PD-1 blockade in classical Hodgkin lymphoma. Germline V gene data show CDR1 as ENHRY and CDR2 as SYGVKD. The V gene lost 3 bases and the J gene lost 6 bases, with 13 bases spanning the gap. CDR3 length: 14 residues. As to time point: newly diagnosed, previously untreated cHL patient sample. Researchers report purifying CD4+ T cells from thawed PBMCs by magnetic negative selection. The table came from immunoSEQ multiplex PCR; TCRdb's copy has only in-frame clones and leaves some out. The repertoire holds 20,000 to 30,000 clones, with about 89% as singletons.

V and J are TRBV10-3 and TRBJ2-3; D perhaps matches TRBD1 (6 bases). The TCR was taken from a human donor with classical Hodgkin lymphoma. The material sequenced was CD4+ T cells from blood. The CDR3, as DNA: TGTGCCATCAGTGAAAACAGGGCCGGGGATACGCAGTATTTT. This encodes CAISENRAGDTQYF.